Presented here are 10 T cell receptor beta chains from one specimen sequenced in a study of response to subunit inactivated influenza vaccine (dated by TCRdb to the late 2010s). The method behind the library was RT-PCR. The instrument was an Illumina HiSeq 2500. The public reads were reprocessed in TCRdb via fastp at Q25 and MiXCR, keeping in-frame beta chains. Duplicate CDR3 protein sequences are folded into a single record with the most common DNA and genes. This sample is represented by 500,000 to 600,000 distinct CDR3 sequences; around 11% of them were singletons. 11% of the sample comes from the top ten. In addition, the sample was reused for a study of T cells expressing NK-cell markers. As that second study puts it: TCR beta cDNA libraries were prepared using 5'RACE template switching, which introduced a universal primer site and unique molecular identifiers.

Source: PBMCs from blood, taken on the day of vaccination. These receptors were collected from a man aged 50 to 60 who received an inactivated influenza vaccine. Donor details come from another sample of the same person, matched by shared clones.

This clonotype was observed a few times. CDR3 loop: CSGGQGLYEQYF. In DNA form, the CDR3 reads TGCAGCGGGGGACAGGGACTCTACGAGCAGTACTTC. The rearrangement joins TRBV20-1 to TRBJ2-7; TRBD1 agrees at 9 bases. The CDR3 length is 12 residues. Germline CDR1 DFQATT, CDR2 SNEGSKA (reference sequence).

J is TRBJ2-1 and V is TRBV11-2; D might be TRBD1 or TRBD2, each matching 6 bases. This CDR3 region has 15 residues. Germline V gene data show CDR1 as SGHAT and CDR2 as FQNNGV. Trimming removed 5 bases from V and 5 bases from J, with 16 bases in between. The CDR3 nucleotides are TGTGCCAGCAGCCCGAGAGGGGGGTTGAACAATGAGCAGTTCTTC. Translating gives CASSPRGGLNNEQFF.

This clonotype was observed a handful of times. As DNA, the CDR3 is TGTGCCAGCAGCGGGCAAAGACGGCATACGAACACCGGGGAGCTGTTTTTT. Residues: CASSGQRRHTNTGELFF. V and J are TRBV7-9 and TRBJ2-2, with unresolved D. Germline CDR1 is SEHNR and CDR2 is FQNEAQ (reference sequence). CDR3 length equals 17 residues. V shed 5 bases and J shed 0 bases, with 16 bases lying between them.

This clonotype has more than one count but fewer than ten. The chain has TRBV12-3 or TRBV12-4 and TRBJ1-5; tentative D call: TRBD1 (5 bases). This CDR3 has 14 amino acids. V dropped 6 bases and J dropped 3 bases, with 12 bases sitting between them. The CDR3 DNA is TGTGCCAGCAGCCCCACAGGTACCAATCAGCCCCAGCATTTT. Protein sequence: CASSPTGTNQPQHF.

The CDR3 coding sequence is TGTGCCACCAGTGACTCTACCTACGAGCAGTACTTC. Its protein product is CATSDSTYEQYF. V gene TRBV24-1 combines with J gene TRBJ2-7; the D is unclear. V lost 4 bases, J lost 2 bases, and 5 bases lay in between. The CDR3 is 12 residues long. CDR1 and CDR2 (germline): KGHDR, SFDVKD.

The sample holds many counts of this clonotype. The chain carries TRBV20-1 and TRBJ1-1; perhaps TRBD1 as D (5 bases). The CDR3 contains 12 residues. V was clipped by 3 bases and J by 10 bases, with 15 bases between them. Germline V gives CDR1 DFQATT, CDR2 SNEGSKA (reference sequence). CDR3 protein: CSASDRGERAFF. The CDR3 DNA sequence: TGCAGTGCTAGTGATCGGGGCGAGAGAGCTTTCTTT.

V and J are TRBV5-1 and TRBJ2-7, with TRBD1 as a possible D gene (6 bases). Between the trimmed V and J ends, which lost 4 bases and 4 bases, there was a span of 18 bases. This CDR3 has 15 amino acids. CDR1 is SGHRS, CDR2 YFSETQ, per germline. The CDR3 here is CASSQIGTRQYEQYF. The CDR3 nucleotides read TGCGCCAGCAGCCAAATCGGGACACGGCAGTACGAGCAGTACTTC.

The CDR3 DNA is TGCAGCGTCGGTCCGGGACAGAGCTCCTACGAGCAGTACTTC. It is translated as CSVGPGQSSYEQYF. The rearrangement links TRBV29-1 to TRBJ2-7, with 7 nucleotides matching TRBD1. V was pared by 6 bases and J by 0 bases, with 8 bases of the junction left unmatched. CDR1 and CDR2 (germline): SQVTM, ANQGSEA. CDR3 length equals 14 residues.

This chain links TRBV12-3 or TRBV12-4 with TRBJ2-5; a weak D match, TRBD1 (6 bases). CDR3 size: 13 residues. Trimming shortened V by 8 bases and J by 5 bases, and 15 bases separated the two germline ends. CDR3: CASGQGRSETQYF. DNA of the CDR3: TGTGCCAGCGGTCAGGGGCGATCCGAGACCCAGTACTTC.

There are a few counts of this clonotype. The rearrangement links TRBV28 to TRBJ1-2; no clear D. Germline CDR1 is MDHEN and CDR2 is SYDVKM. Trimming shortened V by 6 bases and J by 3 bases, and 8 bases separated the two germline ends. The CDR3 extends over 12 amino acids. The CDR3 region has the DNA TGTGCCAGCAGCCCGGAGGACTATGGCTACACCTTC. The encoded protein is CASSPEDYGYTF.